Given below is one T cell receptor beta chain in context. Its antigen is unidentified. TCRalpha and TCRbeta libraries used 5'RACE with constant-segment primers and UMIs. TCRdb ran MiXCR on the 5' RACE reads and lists one entry per CDR3 protein. The sample includes 550,000 to 600,000 distinct CDR3 sequences, roughly 17% of them seen just once. These data come from a study of T-cell memory formation after mild COVID-19. Broader study findings: Clones from the second wave (peaking day 37) had unconfirmed SARS-CoV-2 specificity.

Germline trimming cut 7 bases from V and 3 bases from J; bases unmatched to any gene: 6. In germline, CDR1 is SGHRS, CDR2 YFSETQ. The CDR3 contains 14 residues. The chain employs TRBV5-1 and TRBJ2-2; 7 nucleotides match TRBD2. The sequence came from an adult woman who had mild COVID-19 (a few samples of this study predate the infection). Cell type and time point are not known. Sequenced: PBMCs or a T cell subset sorted from them (not recorded which). DNA for the CDR3: TGCGCCAGCCCCGGGACTACCCACACCGGGGAGCTGTTTTTT. Translated: CASPGTTHTGELFF. Filled out from reference TRBV5-1 and TRBJ2-2, the complete variable domain reads KAGVTQTPRYLIKTRGQQVTLSCSPISGHRSVSWYQQTPGQGLQFLFEYFSETQRNKGNFPGRFSGRQFSNSRSEMNVSTLELGDSALYLCASPGTTHTGELFFGEGSRLTVL.